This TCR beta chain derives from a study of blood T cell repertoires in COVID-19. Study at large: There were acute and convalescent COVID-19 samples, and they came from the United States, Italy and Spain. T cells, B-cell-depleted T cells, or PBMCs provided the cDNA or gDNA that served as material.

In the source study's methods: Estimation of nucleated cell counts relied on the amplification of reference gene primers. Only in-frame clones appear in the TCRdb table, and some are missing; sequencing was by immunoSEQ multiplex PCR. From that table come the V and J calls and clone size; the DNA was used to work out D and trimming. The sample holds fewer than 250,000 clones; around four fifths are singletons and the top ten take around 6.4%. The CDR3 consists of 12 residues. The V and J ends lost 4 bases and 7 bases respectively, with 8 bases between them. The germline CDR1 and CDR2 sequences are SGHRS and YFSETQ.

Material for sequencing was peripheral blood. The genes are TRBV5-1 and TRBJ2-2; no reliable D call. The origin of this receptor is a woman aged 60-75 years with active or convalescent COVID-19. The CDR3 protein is CASSEISGELFF. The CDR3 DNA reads TGCGCCAGCAGCGAGATTAGCGGGGAGCTGTTTTTT.